Presented here are 2 T cell receptor beta chains from one specimen sequenced in a study of blood T cells in healthy people across ages. Primed by a sample-barcoded 5' primer and a J-beta primer mix, a second PCR proceeded for roughly 6 to 12 cycles. TCRdb reanalysed the 5' RACE reads using MiXCR and keeps one entry per CDR3 protein. The repertoire holds about 620,000 distinct CDR3 sequences, with more than 45% as singletons. The sequenced material came from blood. These receptor sequences come from a woman older than 75 in good health.

The V call is TRBV5-1, the J call TRBJ2-1; tentatively, D is TRBD1 or TRBD2 (5 bases each). CDR1 and CDR2 (germline): SGHRS, YFSETQ. V gave up 3 bases and J gave up 12 bases, with 16 bases separating them. The CDR3 sequence is 13 residues long. The CDR3 loop is CASSWSPRGGQFF. The CDR3, as DNA: TGCGCCAGCAGCTGGAGTCCGAGGGGTGGGCAGTTCTTC.

The CDR3 DNA follows: TGTGCCAGCAGCTCCGGACTAGCGGGGGGGCCTAAGCAGTACTTC. It yields the protein CASSSGLAGGPKQYF. The V gene is TRBV7-2, the J gene TRBJ2-4; the match to TRBD2 covers 15 bases. J gave up 13 bases and V 4 bases, and 8 bases lay outside the gene matches. From germline, CDR1 is SGHTA and CDR2 FQGNSA. CDR3 length equals 15 residues.